This is a list of T cell receptor beta chains from one sample in a study of blood T cell repertoires in COVID-19. TCRdb keeps only in-frame clones here, not all; method: immunoSEQ multiplex PCR. The sample lists about 270,000 clones, approximately 81% occurring once. Specimen: peripheral blood. The source is a woman between 18 and 30 years old with acute or convalescent COVID-19. The CDR3 runs from the conserved cysteine through the conserved F or W. D genes are given only for firm matches. The size field is filled for only some rows; it gives once, few, many or a size class.

.	TRBV18	TRBJ2-1	TRBD2	CASSPNRDYYNEQFF	TGTGCCAGCTCACCAAATCGGGACTACTACAATGAGCAGTTCTTC
.	TRBV14	TRBJ2-7	TRBD1	CASSKGQAPYEQYF	TGTGCCAGCAGCAAGGGACAGGCACCCTACGAGCAGTACTTC
.	TRBV10-1	TRBJ2-7	TRBD1	CASSEGTGNHEQYF	TGCGCCAGCAGCGAGGGGACAGGGAACCACGAGCAGTACTTC
few	TRBV28	TRBJ1-6	TRBD1	CASSLWGQGNYNSPLHF	TGTGCCAGCAGTTTATGGGGACAGGGAAACTATAATTCACCCCTCCACTTT
.	TRBV5-1	TRBJ2-1	TRBD2	CASSLASLADYNEQFF	TGCGCCAGCAGCTTGGCCTCCCTAGCGGACTACAATGAGCAGTTCTTC
.	TRBV5-1	TRBJ2-1	.	CASSLAVVFGSSYNEQFF	TGCGCCAGCAGCTTGGCGGTCGTATTTGGTAGCTCCTACAATGAGCAGTTCTTC
.	TRBV15	TRBJ2-3	.	CATSRDIPSGQYF	TGTGCCACCAGCAGAGATATCCCTTCGGGGCAGTATTTT
.	TRBV19	TRBJ1-2	TRBD1	CASRTGGGYGYTF	TGTGCCAGCCGCACAGGGGGCGGTTATGGCTACACCTTC
many	TRBV11-2	TRBJ1-6	.	CASSNKNSPLHF	TGTGCCAGCAGCAACAAAAATTCACCCCTCCACTTT
.	TRBV7-8	TRBJ2-5	.	CASSTQSNSGETQYF	TGTGCCAGCAGCACCCAAAGTAACTCCGGGGAGACCCAGTACTTC
.	TRBV18	TRBJ1-2	.	CASSPPTAGIPYGYTF	TGTGCCAGCTCACCACCGACGGCGGGAATTCCCTATGGCTACACCTTC
.	TRBV5-1	TRBJ1-1	.	CASSLAVSNTEAFF	TGCGCCAGCAGCTTGGCGGTTTCGAACACTGAAGCTTTCTTT
.	TRBV19	TRBJ2-3	.	CASTRGFSTDTQYF	TGTGCCAGTACCCGAGGGTTTAGCACAGATACGCAGTATTTT
.	TRBV5-1	TRBJ1-1	.	CASSLGQGLSSGTEAFF	TGCGCCAGCAGCTTGGGCCAGGGACTCTCCTCGGGGACTGAAGCTTTCTTT
.	TRBV7-9	TRBJ2-7	TRBD1	CASSFDRTGSYEQYF	TGTGCCAGCAGCTTTGACAGGACAGGATCCTACGAGCAGTACTTC
once	TRBV7-3	TRBJ2-1	TRBD2	CASSLGLATDNEQFF	TGTGCCAGCAGCCTCGGACTAGCGACTGACAATGAGCAGTTCTTC
.	TRBV3-1/TRBV3-2	TRBJ2-5	TRBD2	CASSLGTSGAGETQYF	TGTGCCAGCAGCCTGGGGACTAGCGGAGCCGGGGAGACCCAGTACTTC
.	TRBV27	TRBJ2-3	.	CASSEPTDTQYF	TGTGCCAGCAGTGAGCCGACAGATACGCAGTATTTT
.	TRBV7-9	TRBJ2-5	.	CASSLIPEGAGAEETQYF	TGTGCCAGCAGCTTAATACCAGAGGGCGCAGGGGCTGAAGAGACCCAGTACTTC
.	TRBV7-8	TRBJ2-3	TRBD2	CASSSAGGTDTQYF	TGTGCCAGCAGCTCTGCGGGGGGCACAGATACGCAGTATTTT
.	TRBV5-5	TRBJ1-2	TRBD1	CASSLAGQGNYGYTF	TGTGCCAGCAGCTTGGCCGGACAGGGAAACTATGGCTACACCTTC
.	TRBV5-3	TRBJ2-5	.	CARSLGPLAETQYF	TGTGCCAGAAGCTTGGGCCCCCTCGCGGAGACCCAGTACTTC
.	TRBV7-2	TRBJ1-2	.	CASSRRGNYGYTF	TGTGCCAGCAGCCGCAGGGGCAACTATGGCTACACCTTC
.	TRBV7-2	TRBJ1-2	.	CASSFGRSYGYTF	TGTGCCAGCAGCTTTGGAAGGAGCTATGGCTACACCTTC
.	TRBV11-2	TRBJ2-1	TRBD2	CASSLERGVEQFF	TGTGCCAGCAGCTTAGAGCGGGGGGTTGAGCAGTTCTTC
few	TRBV7-3	TRBJ2-1	TRBD2	CASSLRTSGSTEQFF	TGTGCCAGCAGCTTAAGGACTAGCGGGAGTACCGAGCAGTTCTTC
.	TRBV3-1/TRBV3-2	TRBJ1-2	TRBD1	CASSPTAGGAGYGYTF	TGTGCCAGCAGCCCCACGGCAGGGGGCGCGGGGTATGGCTACACCTTC
.	TRBV7-9	TRBJ2-3	TRBD1	CASSPGQVTDTQYF	TGTGCCAGCAGCCCGGGACAGGTCACAGATACGCAGTATTTT
.	TRBV27	TRBJ2-2	TRBD1	CASSLWGQGNTGELFF	TGTGCCAGCAGTTTATGGGGACAGGGAAACACCGGGGAGCTGTTTTTT